The 9 T cell receptor beta chains reported below all come from one sample, sequenced in a study of CD8+ T cells in alopecia areata. After isolation, RNA underwent reverse transcription to generate cDNA as the sequencing template. Libraries were prepared by immunoSEQ multiplex PCR; TCRdb keeps only in-frame clonotypes and omits some of them. The table records about 110,000 clones, approximately 59% of them present only once. The sequenced material came from CD8+ T cells sorted from blood. All receptors come from a human donor in good health.

This clone was seen a single time. The chain recombines TRBV2 with TRBJ2-2, with no clear D. Germline V gene sequence: CDR1 SNHLY, CDR2 FYNNEI. V was pared by 3 bases and J by 1 base, with 9 bases between. The CDR3 runs 15 residues. CDR3 sequence: CASSDIWGNTGELFF. In DNA form, the CDR3 reads TGTGCCAGCAGTGATATCTGGGGGAACACCGGGGAGCTGTTTTTT.

The chain couples TRBV4-3 to TRBJ2-6, with 10 bases lining up with TRBD2. CDR3 length: 20 residues. Germline V gene lookup returns CDR1 LGHNA and CDR2 YSLEER. With 4 bases clipped from V and 1 base from J, the junction kept 13 bases outside the gene matches. CDR3 sequence: CASSPYLAGATPSGANVLTF. Written as DNA, the CDR3 is TGCGCCAGCAGCCCATACCTAGCGGGGGCCACACCGTCTGGGGCCAACGTCCTGACTTTC.

This rearrangement joins TRBV27 to TRBJ1-1; no clear D gene. The CDR3 is 11 residues long. V gave up 8 bases and J gave up 4 bases, with 8 bases separating them. Germline V gene sequence: CDR1 MNHEY, CDR2 SMNVEV (reference sequence). CDR3 protein: CASRKGTEAFF. The CDR3 DNA reads as TGTGCCAGCCGGAAGGGCACTGAAGCTTTCTTT.

This sequence joins TRBV7-9 and TRBJ1-2, with 8 bases identical to TRBD1. This CDR3 contains 16 residues. The trim removed 5 bases at V and 3 bases at J, leaving 11 bases unmatched. Germline V gene sequence: CDR1 SEHNR, CDR2 FQNEAQ (reference sequence). This CDR3 reads CASSDAYQGADYGYTF. The CDR3 DNA sequence: TGTGCCAGCAGCGATGCTTACCAGGGGGCGGACTATGGCTACACCTTC.

The chain couples TRBV28 to TRBJ2-5; D gene uncertain. The ends were cut back, 10 bases at V and 1 base at J, with 10 bases in the middle. The CDR3 sequence is 12 residues long. Germline V gives CDR1 MDHEN, CDR2 SYDVKM. CDR3 protein: CATSSLQETQYF. CDR3 nucleotides: TGTGCCACCTCGTCCCTCCAAGAGACCCAGTACTTC. Supplemented by reference TRBV28 and TRBJ2-5, the full variable domain reads DVKVTQSSRYLVKRTGEKVFLECVQDMDHENMFWYRQDPGLGLRLIYFSYDVKMKEKGDIPEGYSVSREKKERFSLILESASTNQTSMYLCATSSLQETQYFGPGTRLLVL.

The CDR3 DNA follows: TGTGCCAGCAGCTTAGGGCCGACAGGGGCCAATCAGCCCCAGCATTTT. Protein product: CASSLGPTGANQPQHF. The rearrangement joins TRBV7-8 to TRBJ1-5, with TRBD1 matching over 8 bases. V dropped 1 base and J dropped 3; count of bases not matched to a gene: 5. The germline gives CDR1 SGHVS, CDR2 FQNEAQ. This CDR3 contains 16 residues.

CDR3 DNA sequence: TGTGCCTGGAGTGTTGGGACAGGGTCAGACGAGCAGTACTTC. Translation gives CAWSVGTGSDEQYF. The chain couples TRBV30 to TRBJ2-7; TRBD1 matches at 9 bases. The V gene's germline CDR1 is GTSNPN and CDR2 SVGIG (reference sequence). V lost 0 bases, J lost 5 bases, and 5 bases stayed unmatched. The CDR3 extends over 14 amino acids.

V and J are TRBV5-6 and TRBJ2-1; D may be TRBD1 or TRBD2 (5 bases each). The CDR3 totals 15 residues. Germline CDR1 reads SGHDT; CDR2 reads YYEEEE. V was clipped by 0 bases and J by 7 bases, with 14 bases between them. The CDR3 nucleotides are TGTGCCAGCAGCTTGGGACGGGGCCCGGGGAATGAGCAGTTCTTC. Translated: CASSLGRGPGNEQFF.

This chain links TRBV6-1 with TRBJ1-2, with D unresolved. Trimming cost V 3 bases and J 3 bases, with 8 bases left between them. The length of the CDR3 is 13 residues. From germline, CDR1 is MNHNS and CDR2 SASEGT. Here the CDR3 reads CASSDRLDYGYTF. CDR3 nucleotides: TGTGCCAGCAGTGACAGACTAGACTATGGCTACACCTTC.